This entry is about one TCR beta chain. What it binds is not known. The unexposed donors gave CD4+ T cells in about 2011-2018, prior to COVID-19. CD4+ T cells were isolated from the cells after 10 days of culture. The data were taken from a study of CD4 T cells in relation to SARS-CoV-2 and coronaviruses. Generated by immunoSEQ multiplex PCR, the TCRdb table keeps only in-frame clones and is missing some. The table records 27,000 or so clones, about 75% of them present only once. The length of the CDR3 is 13 residues. Germline CDR1 is KGHSH and CDR2 is LQKENI. V was pared by 2 bases and J by 8 bases, with 4 bases of the junction left unmatched.

The gene calls are TRBV18 and TRBJ1-2; TRBD1 matches 8 bases. Sequencing was carried out using CD4+ T cells from PBMCs, cultured in vitro. The TCR comes from a human donor in good health. The CDR3 DNA reads TGTGCCAGCTCACCATCAGGGGGCTTAGGCTACACCTTC. The encoded protein is CASSPSGGLGYTF.